Below, 28 T cell receptor beta chains from the same sample are listed, as sequenced in a study of blood T cell repertoires in COVID-19. Generated by immunoSEQ multiplex PCR, the TCRdb table keeps only in-frame clones and is missing some. The data show 150,000 or so clones, with roughly nine tenths seen just once and 9.5% to 12% held by the top ten. The sample comprised peripheral blood. Receptor source: a woman in her seventies with COVID-19, enrolled during active disease.

In its sample, this clone was seen once. J is TRBJ1-5 and V is TRBV21-1; the DNA was not compared with TRBD1, the D call given in the table. TRBV21-1 counts as a pseudogene. This CDR3 contains 20 residues. CDR3 DNA: TGTGCCAGCACCTCTTACAGGGGAAATAACGTATGGGGAAACAATCAGCCCCAGCATTTT. The encoded protein is CASTSYRGNNVWGNNQPQHF.

The chain recombines TRBV2 with TRBJ1-5; D is possibly TRBD1 (5 bases). The CDR3 consists of 15 residues. Germline CDR1 SNHLY, CDR2 FYNNEI. Trimming left V 4 bases short and J 4 bases short, with 14 bases between. CDR3 in DNA: TGTGCCAGCAGTGGGGGGGAGAGGAAAAATCAGCCCCAGCATTTT. This codes for CASSGGERKNQPQHF.

This chain connects TRBV18 to TRBJ1-1, with 8 positions matching TRBD1. V trimming: 3 bases; J trimming: 1 base; junction bases outside the gene matches: 7. From germline, CDR1 is KGHSH and CDR2 LQKENI. The CDR3 is 16 residues long. CDR3 bases: TGTGCCAGCTCACCGCGACAGGGGTTGGAGAACACTGAAGCTTTCTTT. Encoded protein: CASSPRQGLENTEAFF.

The chain combines TRBV5-1 with TRBJ1-4; D may be TRBD1 (5 bases). The CDR3 is 15 amino acids. Trimming removed 0 bases at V and 6 bases at J, with 12 bases between. Germline V gives CDR1 SGHRS, CDR2 YFSETQ. In nucleotides, the CDR3 is TGCGCCAGCAGCTTGGATGGGGGGACCGATGAAAAACTGTTTTTT. Translation gives CASSLDGGTDEKLFF.

The chain has TRBV2 and TRBJ1-2, with 12 bases identical to TRBD1. Germline V gene lookup returns CDR1 SNHLY and CDR2 FYNNEI. The CDR3 runs to 16 residues. V lost 5 bases, J lost 4 bases, and 8 bases stayed unmatched. The CDR3 bases are TGTGCCAGCAGTTCCGGGACAGGGGGCCAGGGCTATGGCTACACCTTC. As protein: CASSSGTGGQGYGYTF. The full variable domain, with the rest looked up from reference TRBV2 and TRBJ1-2, is EPEVTQTPSHQVTQMGQEVILRCVPISNHLYFYWYRQILGQKVEFLVSFYNNEISEKSEIFDDQFSVERPDGSNFTLKIRSTKLEDSAMYFCASSSGTGGQGYGYTFGSGTRLTVV.

The chain combines TRBV6-5 with TRBJ2-7; TRBD1 agrees at 8 bases. The CDR3 spans 13 residues. Germline V gives CDR1 MNHEY, CDR2 SVGAGI. V shed 7 bases and J 2 bases; nucleotides not matched to a gene: 4. The DNA for the CDR3 is TGTGCCAGCAACGTACAGGGGGCCTACGAGCAGTACTTC. It codes for CASNVQGAYEQYF.

This chain connects TRBV18 to TRBJ1-3; 8 bases are shared with TRBD1. The CDR3 loop spans 17 amino acids. Germline lookup yields CDR1 KGHSH and CDR2 LQKENI. V dropped 6 bases and J dropped 0; count of bases not matched to a gene: 10. CDR3 coding DNA: TGTGCCAGCTCTATTTCTCAGGGGGCAAGCTCTGGAAACACCATATATTTT. Amino acid sequence: CASSISQGASSGNTIYF.

This clone was seen a few times. This rearrangement joins TRBV7-9 to TRBJ1-5; D is perhaps TRBD1 (6 bases). From germline, CDR1 is SEHNR and CDR2 FQNEAQ (reference sequence). Trimming cost V 3 bases and J 0 bases, with 15 bases left between them. The CDR3 totals 17 residues. In DNA form, the CDR3 reads TGTGCCAGCAGCTTCGGGACAACCCTTTATAGCAATCAGCCCCAGCATTTT. This sequence encodes CASSFGTTLYSNQPQHF.

The gene calls are TRBV4-1 and TRBJ2-7; D may be TRBD1 (5 bases). Deletions cut 3 bases from V and 3 bases from J, with 12 bases between. This CDR3 is 14 amino acids long. In germline, CDR1 is MGHRA, CDR2 YSYEKL. The CDR3 coding sequence is TGCGCCAGCAGCCAGGGGCGATTAAACTACGAGCAGTACTTC. Its protein is CASSQGRLNYEQYF.

The rearrangement joins TRBV30 to TRBJ1-1; no reliable D call. V lost 0 bases and J 5 bases, leaving 13 bases between the germline ends. Germline V gene sequence: CDR1 GTSNPN, CDR2 SVGIG (reference sequence). The CDR3 has 14 residues. In DNA, the CDR3 is TGTGCCTGGAGTGTTTTGGTTTCAGGAACTGAAGCTTTCTTT. Translation gives CAWSVLVSGTEAFF. The variable domain in full, with the rest retrieved from reference TRBV30 and TRBJ1-1, is SQTIHQWPATLVQPVGSPLSLECTVEGTSNPNLYWYRQAAGRGLQLLFYSVGIGQISSEVPQNLSASRPQDRQFILSSKKLLLSDSGFYLCAWSVLVSGTEAFFGQGTRLTVV.

A remark on this clone: This CDR3 is also generated by other DNA sequences in the sample. This sequence joins TRBV2 and TRBJ1-1, with D possibly TRBD1 on 5 matching bases. This CDR3 region has 13 residues. The germline V and J ends were trimmed by 3 bases and 6 bases, with 11 bases remaining between them. Germline lookup yields CDR1 SNHLY and CDR2 FYNNEI. In nucleotides, the CDR3 is TGTGCCAGCAGTGACAGGGTACTCGCTGAAGCTTTCTTT. It specifies CASSDRVLAEAFF.

The rearrangement links TRBV11-2 to TRBJ2-7, with 9 nucleotides matching TRBD1. In germline, CDR1 is SGHAT, CDR2 FQNNGV. The V segment lost 5 bases and the J segment 4 bases; nucleotides outside the gene matches: 6. This CDR3 has 14 residues. CDR3: CASSRDRGSYEQYF. The CDR3 DNA follows: TGTGCCAGCAGCCGAGACAGGGGGTCGTACGAGCAGTACTTC.

The J gene is TRBJ1-1, the V gene TRBV7-2; 8 bases line up with TRBD1. This CDR3 is 15 amino acids long. V lost 5 bases, J lost 4 bases, and 9 bases stayed unmatched. CDR1 is SGHTA and CDR2 is FQGNSA in the germline V gene. In DNA, the CDR3 is TGTGCCAGCAGCCTGCAACAGGGGGTCAGCACTGAAGCTTTCTTT. Protein: CASSLQQGVSTEAFF.

In this sample, this clone turned up once. The V gene is TRBV2, the J gene TRBJ1-2; D not resolved. Germline-derived CDR1 and CDR2 are SNHLY and FYNNEI. This CDR3 has 13 residues. V lost 0 bases and J lost 4, with 6 bases in between. The CDR3 DNA is TGTGCCAGCAGTGAAGCGCTTAGCTATGGCTACACCTTC. Its translation is CASSEALSYGYTF.

This clone came up a few times. CDR3 DNA: TGCAGCGTTGGAGGGGGCATCACCGGGGAGCTGTTTTTT. Its translation: CSVGGGITGELFF. This chain links TRBV29-1 with TRBJ2-2, with 7 nucleotides matching TRBD1. Trimming took 4 bases from V and 4 from J; bases not matched to a gene: 3. Germline assignment: CDR1 SQVTM and CDR2 ANQGSEA. CDR3 length equals 13 residues.

This sequence joins TRBV6-5 and TRBJ2-2; D is perhaps TRBD1 (6 bases). The V gene's germline CDR1 is MNHEY and CDR2 SVGAGI. V gave up 4 bases and J gave up 7 bases, with 19 bases separating them. This CDR3 comprises 16 residues. The CDR3 here is CASSSAYRERGGELFF. The CDR3 DNA follows: TGTGCCAGCAGTTCCGCCTACAGGGAAAGAGGCGGGGAGCTGTTTTTT.

This rearrangement joins TRBV28 to TRBJ1-5; a possible D gene is TRBD1 (6 bases). This CDR3 contains 15 residues. V lost 6 bases and J lost 0, with 12 bases in between. CDR1 and CDR2 from the germline V gene are MDHEN and SYDVKM. DNA of the CDR3: TGTGCCAGCAGGGCGGACAGTTATAGCAATCAGCCCCAGCATTTT. Its translation: CASRADSYSNQPQHF. Drawing the rest from reference TRBV28 and TRBJ1-5, the complete variable domain is DVKVTQSSRYLVKRTGEKVFLECVQDMDHENMFWYRQDPGLGLRLIYFSYDVKMKEKGDIPEGYSVSREKKERFSLILESASTNQTSMYLCASRADSYSNQPQHFGDGTRLSIL.

This chain links TRBV19 with TRBJ1-1, with D possibly TRBD1 on 6 matching bases. The CDR3 has 14 residues. Germline loops: CDR1 LNHDA, CDR2 SQIVND (reference sequence). Trimming left V 6 bases short and J 4 bases short, with 15 bases between. The CDR3 DNA reads TGTGCCAGTAGGCCCATCCCAGGGGCCACTGAAGCTTTCTTT. Translated: CASRPIPGATEAFF.

This chain joins TRBV19 and TRBJ2-4; TRBD2 matches at 10 bases. CDR1 is LNHDA and CDR2 is SQIVND in the germline V gene (reference sequence). The CDR3 sequence is 16 residues long. V was pared by 3 bases and J by 9 bases, with 11 bases of the junction left unmatched. The CDR3 bases are TGTGCCAGTAGTATTGAGCGGGGGGGCTCCCATGGCATTCAGTACTTC. It codes for CASSIERGGSHGIQYF.

V is TRBV7-9 and J is TRBJ1-6; 7 bases are shared with TRBD1. Germline trimming cut 5 bases from V and 7 bases from J; bases unmatched to any gene: 5. The germline CDR1 and CDR2 sequences are SEHNR and FQNEAQ (reference sequence). The CDR3 spans 14 residues. The CDR3 protein is CASSRRDSNSPLHF. CDR3 nucleotides: TGTGCCAGCAGCCGGAGGGACAGCAATTCACCCCTCCACTTT.

This clone was picked up a small number of times. This chain links TRBV16 with TRBJ1-6; a weak D match, TRBD1 (5 bases). The length of the CDR3 is 15 residues. Germline V CDR1 and CDR2: KGHSY, FQNENV. Trimming took off 1 base at V and 10 bases at J, with 14 bases between the two ends. CDR3 DNA: TGTGCCAGCAGCCAATTTCAGGGTTCGGAATCACCCCTCCACTTT. This gives the protein CASSQFQGSESPLHF. The complete variable domain, with remaining parts taken from reference TRBV16 and TRBJ1-6, reads GEEVAQTPKHLVRGEGQKAKLYCAPIKGHSYVFWYQQVLKNEFKFLISFQNENVFDETGMPKERFSAKCLPNSPCSLEIQATKLEDSAVYFCASSQFQGSESPLHFGNGTRLTVT.

The chain uses TRBV6-5 and TRBJ2-7, with no clear D. The V end was cut by 8 bases, the J end by 1 base, with 12 bases between. This CDR3 is 13 amino acids long. Germline CDR1 reads MNHEY; CDR2 reads SVGAGI. CDR3 region: CASHPAASYEQYF. The DNA for the CDR3 is TGTGCCAGCCACCCCGCCGCGTCCTACGAGCAGTACTTC.

This clone was counted between two and nine times. This chain links TRBV7-9 with TRBJ2-7; possible D gene TRBD2, 6 bases. The V gene's germline CDR1 is SEHNR and CDR2 FQNEAQ (reference sequence). The CDR3 sequence is 13 residues long. Deletions cut 5 bases from V and 2 bases from J, with 10 bases between. Written as DNA, the CDR3 is TGTGCCAGCAGCCCGGGAGTAACCTACGAGCAGTACTTC. It codes for CASSPGVTYEQYF.

J is TRBJ1-6 and V is TRBV5-1; unclear D gene. The CDR3 contains 19 residues. Germline V gene data show CDR1 as SGHRS and CDR2 as YFSETQ. Between the trimmed V and J ends, which lost 5 bases and 0 bases, there was a span of 21 bases. CDR3 loop: CASRRKEPSASSYNSPLHF. CDR3 coding DNA: TGCGCCAGCAGGCGGAAGGAACCGTCAGCGAGCTCCTATAATTCACCCCTCCACTTT. The entire variable domain, with the rest obtained from reference TRBV5-1 and TRBJ1-6, is as follows: KAGVTQTPRYLIKTRGQQVTLSCSPISGHRSVSWYQQTPGQGLQFLFEYFSETQRNKGNFPGRFSGRQFSNSRSEMNVSTLELGDSALYLCASRRKEPSASSYNSPLHFGNGTRLTVT.

This chain links TRBV2 with TRBJ1-2; 7 bases fit TRBD1. Germline V CDR1 and CDR2: SNHLY, FYNNEI. The CDR3 has 16 amino acids. V lost 5 bases to trimming and J lost 4 bases; unmatched junction nucleotides: 13. The CDR3 region has the DNA TGTGCCAGCAGTAAAGACAGGGCATGGAATGTCTATGGCTACACCTTC. It encodes CASSKDRAWNVYGYTF.

V and J are TRBV28 and TRBJ1-4; 7 bases line up with TRBD1. Germline CDR1 is MDHEN and CDR2 is SYDVKM. This CDR3 is built from 16 residues. The junction had 11 bases not matched to a gene; V was cut back by 3 bases and J by 7 bases. CDR3 nucleotide sequence: TGTGCCAGCAGTTTTCGTGGCAGGGGGAGAGGTGAAAAACTGTTTTTT. Protein product: CASSFRGRGRGEKLFF.

The chain has TRBV27 and TRBJ2-7; no firm D call. The germline V and J ends were trimmed by 3 bases and 0 bases, with 6 bases remaining between them. The CDR3 loop spans 13 amino acids. Germline lookup yields CDR1 MNHEY and CDR2 SMNVEV (reference sequence). CDR3: CASSFQFSYEQYF. The CDR3 coding sequence is TGTGCCAGCAGTTTTCAGTTCTCCTACGAGCAGTACTTC.

V gene TRBV14 combines with J gene TRBJ1-6; unclear D gene. The CDR3 is made up of 14 amino acids. Germline V lookup: CDR1 SGHDN, CDR2 FVKESK. V lost 4 bases to trimming and J lost 6 bases, with 10 bases between them. CDR3 coding DNA: TGTGCCAGCAGCCGGCGGGATTCTAATTCACCCCTCCACTTT. The encoded protein is CASSRRDSNSPLHF. The full variable domain, rest sourced from reference TRBV14 and TRBJ1-6, is EAGVTQFPSHSVIEKGQTVTLRCDPISGHDNLYWYRRVMGKEIKFLLHFVKESKQDESGMPNNRFLAERTGGTYSTLKVQPAELEDSGVYFCASSRRDSNSPLHFGNGTRLTVT.